The T cell receptor beta chain described here comes from a study of OX40 agonist ivuxolimab in advanced cancers. Whole-study context: A diagnosis of hepatocellular carcinoma, melanoma, renal cell or head and neck cancer was present in dose-escalation patients. Previous treatment with anti-PD-1, anti-PD-L1 or anti-CTLA-4 therapy was allowed; 40% had received some.

Germline CDR1 and CDR2: SNHLY and FYNNEI. CDR3 length equals 13 residues. V lost 6 bases and J 1 base, leaving 7 bases between the germline ends. Profiled with immunoSEQ multiplex PCR; TCRdb holds only in-frame clones, not every one. The table has tens of thousands of clones, 65% to 85% seen once. The source is an adult with an advanced solid tumor such as melanoma, head and neck, liver or kidney cancer. The chain recombines TRBV2 with TRBJ2-1; possible D gene TRBD2, 5 bases. This material consisted of CD4+ or CD8+ T cells sorted from blood, taken in a trial of the OX40 agonist ivuxolimab. The CDR3 nucleotides read TGTGCCAGCAGGGGAGATTCCTACAATGAGCAGTTCTTC. Residues: CASRGDSYNEQFF.